This is a list of T cell receptor beta chains from one sample in a study of vaccination and CD4 T cells after COVID-19. Their antigens are not known. MiXCR was run by TCRdb on the PCR reads, yielding one entry per CDR3 protein. This sample has under 4,500 distinct CDR3 sequences, with roughly 22% found just once. Sequencing was performed on CD4+ T cells from blood, cultured in vitro, taken after SARS-CoV-2 vaccination. These receptors came from a human donor who had recovered from COVID-19. The conserved cysteine and the conserved F or W are not part of the CDR3 here.

SVYRDRRNEQF | TRBV29-1
ASSPLGGGSYEQY | TRBV28
ASSAGLGGYT | TRBV19
ASSFRPGGPGYEQY | TRBV12-3/TRBV12-4
SARDGGGGNSPLH | TRBV20-1
ASSFRQIGSPLH | TRBV25-1
ASSLRQGKSDTQY | TRBV5-8
ASSQGRVEAF | TRBV7-2
ASRTGEETQY | TRBV25-1
ASSLTPLQKMNTEAF | TRBV7-2
ASSLRSTGLSYEQY | TRBV6-2/TRBV6-3
ATSDHNRGANYGYT | TRBV24-1
ASSARRIYGYT | TRBV6-4
ASSLDRGLTPLH | TRBV7-3
ASTVARGGTDTQY | TRBV28
ASSPIPTNRVEQF | TRBV27
ASSLTPLHKNTEAF | TRBV4-1
SVPPGGGDYGYT | TRBV29-1
ASSQDQGRNQPQH | TRBV4-3
SPKDGNQETQY | TRBV20-1
TSSQDMSEYYEQY | TRBV4-2
ASSVGIEPSYNEQF | TRBV5-6
ASSPRTSGTNTGELF | TRBV7-2
SARDVVLGGSPLH | TRBV20-1
ATSDFGDTDTQY | TRBV24-1
ASTSGGFLSSYNEQF | TRBV28
ATSRAGALNTEAF | TRBV15
ASSIDPGTGSYT | TRBV19
AWSLFSNYGYT | TRBV30
ASSYLGQQNTEAF | TRBV7-8
ASGEEYGYT | TRBV6-1
ASSPSGTFYEQY | TRBV6-1
ASSPRQGGYEQY | TRBV6-2/TRBV6-3
ASSPPFNSPLH | TRBV7-2
ASSLVATNYGYT | TRBV7-2
ASSRDSSGANVLT | TRBV19
ASGRTVMNTEAF | TRBV6-2/TRBV6-3
ASGREGVSTDTQY | TRBV2
SEDSGGGNTQY | TRBV20-1
ASSLSGEREAF | TRBV27
ASSFLGGDYGYT | TRBV4-3
SAHLGSGGAEQF | TRBV20-1
ASSLRGEQY | TRBV5-1
ASHSGGPPYGYT | TRBV18
ASSEVVQGAGGYT | TRBV6-1
AAKERNSPLH | TRBV19
ASRTPRAGGRETQY | TRBV6-2/TRBV6-3
ASSPRAGAVYEQY | TRBV18
ASSSFDRGPNQPQH | TRBV6-1
ASSYRNTEAF | TRBV6-5
ASKPWGGGTEAF | TRBV7-2
ASSIQSGVSTDTQY | TRBV19